The 20 T cell receptor beta chains below all came from one sample that was sequenced in a study of blood T cell repertoires in COVID-19 (dated by TCRdb to the early 2020s). To prepare the library, the immunoSEQ multiplex PCR assay was applied. TCRdb took over this immuneACCESS table, retaining in-frame rearrangements with V and J assigned. Such tables are incomplete; in checked studies, under half of the missing clones stem from an unresolved V gene, and the remainder is unexplained. This sample is represented by about 290,000 clones; approximately 88% of them were singletons. The ten largest make up less than 2% of the sample. Sequencing input: PBMCs or T cells enriched from blood (not recorded which). These receptors were collected from a woman between 40 and 50 years old who had recovered from COVID-19.

The chain recombines TRBV15 with TRBJ1-4; 12 bases are a match to TRBD1. The CDR3 consists of 17 residues. Germline lookup yields CDR1 LNHNV and CDR2 YYDKDF (reference sequence). J gave up 6 bases and V 3 bases, and 8 bases lay outside the gene matches. The CDR3 spells CATSRGDRGQVYEKLFF. The DNA of the CDR3 is TGTGCCACCAGCAGGGGGGACAGGGGGCAAGTTTATGAAAAACTGTTTTTT.

The rearrangement uses TRBV6-5 and TRBJ2-4; 7 bases match TRBD1. The V and J ends lost 4 bases and 2 bases, in that order; junction bases with no gene match: 5. Germline CDR1 reads MNHEY; CDR2 reads SVGAGI. The CDR3 is 15 residues long. The CDR3 sequence is CASSWGTESKNIQYF. CDR3 coding DNA: TGTGCCAGCAGTTGGGGGACAGAATCCAAAAACATTCAGTACTTC.

The CDR3 region is CASSLTSEETQYF. The CDR3 region has the DNA TGTGCCAGCAGCTTGACTAGTGAAGAGACCCAGTACTTC. The chain has TRBV7-9 and TRBJ2-5; possible D gene TRBD2, 6 bases. The CDR3 spans 13 residues. The germline gives CDR1 SEHNR, CDR2 FQNEAQ (reference sequence). V was trimmed by 3 bases and J by 3 bases, leaving 8 bases between them.

V gene TRBV4-3 combines with J gene TRBJ2-3, with D perhaps TRBD2 (5 bases). The CDR3 runs 13 residues. Trimming pared 6 bases from V and 5 bases from J, leaving 12 bases between. Germline V gene sequence: CDR1 LGHNA, CDR2 YSLEER. The CDR3, as DNA: TGCGCCAGCAGTAGAGTCGGGGAAGATACGCAGTATTTT. Its translation is CASSRVGEDTQYF.

The chain recombines TRBV9 with TRBJ2-3; possibly TRBD2 for D (5 bases). In germline, CDR1 is SGDLS, CDR2 YYNGEE. This CDR3 comprises 14 residues. The V gene lost 4 bases and the J gene lost 1 base, with 10 bases spanning the gap. The CDR3 region is CASSKEVGTDTQYF. DNA for the CDR3: TGTGCCAGCAGCAAGGAGGTTGGCACAGATACGCAGTATTTT.

This chain joins TRBV29-1 and TRBJ1-2; 9 positions agree with TRBD1. Looked up from germline, CDR1 is SQVTM and CDR2 is ANQGSEA. The CDR3 consists of 15 residues. V lost 0 bases to trimming and J lost 6 bases; unmatched junction nucleotides: 8. Here the CDR3 DNA reads TGCAGCGTTGAAGACGTGCCGGGACAGGGCAATGGCTACACCTTC. Translated, it gives CSVEDVPGQGNGYTF.

This rearrangement joins TRBV27 to TRBJ2-7; 13 nucleotides agree with TRBD2. CDR3 length: 18 residues. The J segment lost 1 base and the V segment lost 4 bases, leaving 10 bases of the junction unmatched. CDR1 is MNHEY, CDR2 SMNVEV, per germline (reference sequence). CDR3 residues: CASSSYTGTSGTSYEQYF. The CDR3 nucleotides are TGTGCCAGCAGTTCTTACACCGGGACTAGCGGGACTTCCTACGAGCAGTACTTC.

The chain recombines TRBV2 with TRBJ2-1; D may be TRBD2 (6 bases). Trimming cost V 2 bases and J 10 bases, with 18 bases left between them. The length of the CDR3 is 15 residues. Germline V gene lookup returns CDR1 SNHLY and CDR2 FYNNEI. The DNA of the CDR3 is TGTGCCAGCAGTGAACGGCTAGCGAGGTATTCAGAGCAGTTCTTC. Residues: CASSERLARYSEQFF. The whole variable domain, filled in from reference TRBV2 and TRBJ2-1, reads EPEVTQTPSHQVTQMGQEVILRCVPISNHLYFYWYRQILGQKVEFLVSFYNNEISEKSEIFDDQFSVERPDGSNFTLKIRSTKLEDSAMYFCASSERLARYSEQFFGPGTRLTVL.

The chain is built from TRBV5-6 and TRBJ1-2; 7 bases agree with TRBD1. V lost 4 bases to trimming and J lost 8 bases; unmatched junction nucleotides: 14. Germline V lookup: CDR1 SGHDT, CDR2 YYEEEE. The CDR3 totals 15 residues. For the CDR3, the DNA is TGTGCCAGCAGCGTAGGGGGGACAGACCTAGTCGGCTACACCTTC. Its translation is CASSVGGTDLVGYTF. The complete variable domain, with remaining parts taken from reference TRBV5-6 and TRBJ1-2, reads DAGVTQSPTHLIKTRGQQVTLRCSPKSGHDTVSWYQQALGQGPQFIFQYYEEEERQRGNFPDRFSGHQFPNYSSELNVNALLLGDSALYLCASSVGGTDLVGYTFGSGTRLTVV.

This chain joins TRBV5-4 and TRBJ2-7, with 7 bases aligning to TRBD1. The CDR3 loop spans 15 amino acids. V lost 4 bases to trimming and J lost 2 bases; unmatched junction nucleotides: 9. From germline, CDR1 is SGHNT and CDR2 YYREEE (reference sequence). CDR3 region: CASSPNSGQAYEQYF. In DNA, the CDR3 is TGTGCCAGCAGCCCTAATTCTGGACAGGCCTACGAGCAGTACTTC.

The V and J genes are TRBV10-1 and TRBJ2-5, with 8 bases lining up with TRBD1. The CDR3 is made up of 14 amino acids. Germline trimming cut 5 bases from V and 3 bases from J; bases unmatched to any gene: 5. Germline assignment: CDR1 WNHNN and CDR2 SYGVQD (reference sequence). The CDR3 DNA sequence: TGCGCCAGCAGTCTGGGACAGGCCAAAGAGACCCAGTACTTC. Translating it yields CASSLGQAKETQYF.

V usage is TRBV6-6 and J usage is TRBJ1-1, with D possibly TRBD1 on 6 matching bases. The CDR3 extends over 13 amino acids. Per the germline V gene, CDR1 is MNHNY and CDR2 is SVGAGI (reference sequence). The V and J ends lost 5 bases and 5 bases respectively, with 12 bases between them. The CDR3 nucleotides read TGTGCCAGCAGTCAACAGGGAAATACTGAAGCTTTCTTT. Translating gives CASSQQGNTEAFF.

This chain joins TRBV19 and TRBJ2-1; TRBD2 aligns across 13 bases. The CDR3 extends over 18 amino acids. Trimming at V came to 5 bases and at J to 8 bases, leaving 15 bases not matched to a gene. In germline, CDR1 is LNHDA, CDR2 SQIVND (reference sequence). The CDR3, as DNA: TGTGCCAGTAGTCCCAGTCCCGGACTAGCGGGAGTATGGGATGAGCAGTTCTTC. This gives the protein CASSPSPGLAGVWDEQFF.

The rearrangement joins TRBV7-2 to TRBJ2-7; TRBD1 aligns across 8 bases. The germline V gene encodes CDR1 SGHTA and CDR2 FQGNSA. J gave up 3 bases and V 5 bases, and 3 bases lay outside the gene matches. CDR3 length: 13 residues. In nucleotides, the CDR3 is TGTGCCAGCAGCGCCGACAGGGGCTACGAGCAGTACTTC. Protein sequence: CASSADRGYEQYF.

Here the CDR3 reads CASSEILTGARNTEAFF. The CDR3 region has the DNA TGTGCCAGCAGCGAAATACTGACAGGGGCCCGAAACACTGAAGCTTTCTTT. This chain joins TRBV5-6 and TRBJ1-1; TRBD1 agrees at 8 bases. This CDR3 is 17 amino acids long. V lost 4 bases to trimming and J lost 2 bases; unmatched junction nucleotides: 13. Germline values: CDR1 SGHDT, CDR2 YYEEEE. Based on the CDR3 plus reference TRBV5-6 and TRBJ1-1, the full variable domain is DAGVTQSPTHLIKTRGQQVTLRCSPKSGHDTVSWYQQALGQGPQFIFQYYEEEERQRGNFPDRFSGHQFPNYSSELNVNALLLGDSALYLCASSEILTGARNTEAFFGQGTRLTVV.

V is TRBV7-9 and J is TRBJ1-2; TRBD1 agrees at 9 bases. Germline CDR1 is SEHNR and CDR2 is FQNEAQ (reference sequence). There are 15 residues in the CDR3. Germline trimming cut 5 bases from V and 4 bases from J; bases unmatched to any gene: 8. Here the CDR3 reads CASSPTGGEGYGYTF. In DNA, the CDR3 is TGTGCCAGCAGCCCGACAGGGGGGGAAGGCTATGGCTACACCTTC.

V usage is TRBV5-1 and J usage is TRBJ1-3, with unresolved D. The V end lost 0 bases, the J end lost 3 bases, and 10 bases lay between the germline ends. This CDR3 comprises 15 residues. Germline V gene data show CDR1 as SGHRS and CDR2 as YFSETQ. CDR3 DNA: TGCGCCAGCAGCTTGGCCCCGGACTTTGGAAACACCATATATTTT. It encodes CASSLAPDFGNTIYF. Full variable domain (rest looked up from reference TRBV5-1 and TRBJ1-3): KAGVTQTPRYLIKTRGQQVTLSCSPISGHRSVSWYQQTPGQGLQFLFEYFSETQRNKGNFPGRFSGRQFSNSRSEMNVSTLELGDSALYLCASSLAPDFGNTIYFGEGSWLTVV.

The chain recombines TRBV25-1 with TRBJ2-7, with 10 bases aligning to TRBD1. Trimming cost V 1 base and J 3 bases; bases outside gene matches: 3. This CDR3 is built from 15 residues. The germline gives CDR1 MGHDK, CDR2 SYGVNS. The CDR3 loop reads CASSELGDRGYEQYF. The CDR3 DNA sequence: TGTGCCAGCAGTGAATTGGGGGACAGGGGCTACGAGCAGTACTTC.

The chain uses TRBV7-2 and TRBJ1-1; TRBD1 matches at 11 bases. After removal of 4 bases from V and 5 bases from J, the junction contained 6 bases not matched to a gene. This CDR3 has 15 residues. Germline CDR1 reads SGHTA; CDR2 reads FQGNSA. The CDR3 sequence: CASSSQGTGGTEAFF. The CDR3 nucleotides are TGTGCCAGCAGCTCCCAAGGGACAGGGGGGACTGAAGCTTTCTTT.

The chain uses TRBV20-1 and TRBJ2-6, with D perhaps TRBD1 (5 bases). CDR1 and CDR2 (germline): DFQATT, SNEGSKA (reference sequence). The CDR3 length is 14 residues. The germline V and J ends were trimmed by 3 bases and 2 bases, with 8 bases remaining between them. CDR3 bases: TGCAGTGCTAGTAAGGGGACTGGGGCCAACGTCCTGACTTTC. This gives the protein CSASKGTGANVLTF.